A single sample is the source of the 9 T cell receptor beta chains below, sequenced in a study of T cell repertoires in cytomegalovirus infection. TCRdb ran MiXCR on the reads and lists one entry per CDR3 protein. Of about 300,000 distinct CDR3 sequences in the sample, about 9.2% were seen once. The source material was PBMCs. Receptor source: a human donor in good health (CMV status not recorded). Some clones in this sample may be carry-over from other donors' samples.

This clonotype was seen repeatedly, ten times or more. In nucleotides, the CDR3 is TGTGCCAGCAGACTCGAGACTTGGGGCGGGAACACTGAAGCTTTCTTT. Protein product: CASRLETWGGNTEAFF. The chain couples TRBV7-8 to TRBJ1-1; the D gene is possibly TRBD1 (5 bases). The V and J ends lost 6 bases and 1 base respectively, with 18 bases between them. The CDR3 totals 16 residues. CDR1 and CDR2 from the germline V gene are SGHVS and FQNEAQ.

The CDR3 protein is CASSGAGTGLNEQFF. As DNA, the CDR3 is TGTGCCAGCAGTGGGGCCGGGACAGGTCTCAATGAGCAGTTCTTC. The gene calls are TRBV28 and TRBJ2-1, with 8 bases aligning to TRBD1. The V gene's germline CDR1 is MDHEN and CDR2 SYDVKM. Trimming removed 5 bases from V and 6 bases from J; junction bases left unmatched: 9. This CDR3 contains 15 residues. Combining the CDR3 with reference TRBV28 and TRBJ2-1 gives the whole variable domain DVKVTQSSRYLVKRTGEKVFLECVQDMDHENMFWYRQDPGLGLRLIYFSYDVKMKEKGDIPEGYSVSREKKERFSLILESASTNQTSMYLCASSGAGTGLNEQFFGPGTRLTVL.

This clonotype was counted ten times or more. CDR3 sequence (DNA): TGTGCCAGCTCACCCCCAGCCAACACTGAAGCTTTCTTT. It codes for CASSPPANTEAFF. The V gene is TRBV18, the J gene TRBJ1-1, with unresolved D. The CDR3 length is 13 residues. Between the trimmed V and J ends, which lost 3 bases and 2 bases, there was a span of 7 bases. Germline lookup yields CDR1 KGHSH and CDR2 LQKENI.

This clonotype was seen repeatedly, ten times or more. V and J are TRBV29-1 and TRBJ1-1; D call uncertain. The CDR3 totals 12 residues. Germline assignment: CDR1 SQVTM and CDR2 ANQGSEA. The V gene lost 7 bases and the J gene lost 0 bases, with 9 bases spanning the gap. CDR3 protein: CSGRVMNTEAFF. The CDR3 coding sequence is TGCAGCGGTAGAGTCATGAACACTGAAGCTTTCTTT.

This clonotype has at least ten counts. The chain recombines TRBV20-1 with TRBJ2-7, with no clear D. CDR1 DFQATT and CDR2 SNEGSKA come from the germline V gene (reference sequence). V was trimmed by 3 bases and J by 6 bases, leaving 12 bases between them. This CDR3 is built from 12 residues. Written as DNA, the CDR3 is TGCAGTGCTAGGGGCGGAGACCGCGAGCAGTACTTC. Translated, it gives CSARGGDREQYF.

This clonotype was recorded at least ten times. The chain links TRBV20-1 to TRBJ1-3, with D possibly being TRBD1 (5 bases). Germline V gene sequence: CDR1 DFQATT, CDR2 SNEGSKA (reference sequence). Trimming stripped 3 bases from V and 8 bases from J, with 17 bases between. This CDR3 is 14 amino acids long. In nucleotides, the CDR3 is TGCAGTGCTAGGAAACAGGAATTCCGGGACACCATATATTTT. The encoded protein is CSARKQEFRDTIYF.

Points on this clonotype: Mismatch with germline at one junction end may stem from a read error. The V call is TRBV20-1, the J call TRBJ2-7, with unresolved D. The CDR3 loop spans 12 amino acids. Germline CDR1 and CDR2: DFQATT and SNEGSKA (reference sequence). The CDR3 is CSARASYYEQYF. The CDR3 DNA is TGCAGTGCAAGAGCCAGTTACTACGAGCAGTACTTC.

The table lists this clonotype with many counts. This chain connects TRBV28 to TRBJ2-4, with TRBD2 matching 7 bases. The length of the CDR3 is 15 residues. The germline gives CDR1 MDHEN, CDR2 SYDVKM. V lost 8 bases, J lost 7 bases, and 14 bases stayed unmatched. CDR3 bases: TGTGCCAGCTCAGGTGGGGGGGTGTTCAGGAACATTCAGTACTTC. As protein: CASSGGGVFRNIQYF.

This clonotype has ten or more counts. V gene TRBV28 combines with J gene TRBJ1-2; the match to TRBD1 covers 7 bases. The CDR3 extends over 14 amino acids. Germline loops: CDR1 MDHEN, CDR2 SYDVKM. J gave up 0 bases and V 7 bases, and 5 bases lay outside the gene matches. The CDR3 sequence is CASTQDRANYGYTF. The DNA for the CDR3 is TGTGCCAGCACCCAAGACAGGGCTAACTATGGCTACACCTTC.